The 5 T cell receptor beta chains below were found in one sample sequenced in a study of technical replicates of blood from a few donors. Clones were read by immunoSEQ multiplex PCR, and TCRdb kept only the in-frame ones, dropping some. The sample lists 45,000 to 60,000 clones, more than 85% occurring once. Sequencing was carried out using PBMCs. These receptors were collected from a human donor in good health. Some clones in this sample may be carry-over from other donors' samples.

In this sample, this clone turned up many times. The V call is TRBV6-1, the J call TRBJ1-2, with D possibly being TRBD1 (5 bases). The germline V gene has CDR1 MNHNS and CDR2 SASEGT. The CDR3 has 13 amino acids. V was shortened by 6 bases and J by 4 bases, with 12 bases between the two germline ends. The CDR3 protein is CASSPGDFYGYTF. CDR3 bases: TGTGCCAGCAGCCCCGGGGACTTCTATGGCTACACCTTC.

This clone was found once. The chain carries TRBV6-5 and TRBJ1-1; unclear D gene. Germline assignment: CDR1 MNHEY and CDR2 SVGAGI. The CDR3 contains 12 residues. The V gene lost 2 bases and the J gene lost 6 bases, with 7 bases spanning the gap. CDR3 protein: CASSYGNSEAFF. The CDR3 bases are TGTGCCAGCAGTTACGGCAATTCTGAAGCTTTCTTT.

This chain links TRBV28 with TRBJ1-2, with TRBD1 identical over 8 bases. Per the germline V gene, CDR1 is MDHEN and CDR2 is SYDVKM. The CDR3 has 14 residues. V dropped 1 base and J dropped 8; count of bases not matched to a gene: 6. CDR3 in amino acids: CASSLSQQGGGYTF. CDR3 DNA sequence: TGTGCCAGCAGTTTATCCCAACAGGGGGGAGGCTACACCTTC.

The chain has TRBV27 and TRBJ2-7, with D possibly being TRBD2 (6 bases). From germline, CDR1 is MNHEY and CDR2 SMNVEV (reference sequence). The CDR3 extends over 14 amino acids. V was pared by 6 bases and J by 4 bases, with 16 bases between. This CDR3 reads CASSRNTGGYEQYF. The CDR3 DNA reads TGTGCCAGCAGCAGGAACACTGGGGGGTACGAGCAGTACTTC.

This sequence joins TRBV7-9 and TRBJ1-1, with D possibly TRBD1 on 5 matching bases. Germline CDR1 SEHNR, CDR2 FQNEAQ (reference sequence). The ends were cut back, 5 bases at V and 1 base at J, with 11 bases in the middle. The CDR3 extends over 14 amino acids. The CDR3 coding sequence is TGTGCCAGCAGCCCTGGTGGGGCGAACACTGAAGCTTTCTTT. It specifies CASSPGGANTEAFF.